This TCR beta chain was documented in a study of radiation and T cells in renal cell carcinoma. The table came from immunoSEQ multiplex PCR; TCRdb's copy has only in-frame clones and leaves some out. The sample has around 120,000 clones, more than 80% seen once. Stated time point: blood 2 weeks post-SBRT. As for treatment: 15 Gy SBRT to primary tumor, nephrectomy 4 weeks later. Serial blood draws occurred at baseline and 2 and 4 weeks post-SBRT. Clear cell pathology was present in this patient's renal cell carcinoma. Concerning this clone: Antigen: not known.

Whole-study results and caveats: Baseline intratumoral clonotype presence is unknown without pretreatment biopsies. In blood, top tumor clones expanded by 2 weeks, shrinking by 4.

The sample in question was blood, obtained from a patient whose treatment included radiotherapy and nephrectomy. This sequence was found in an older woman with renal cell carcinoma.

CDR3 residues: CASSFSQSGEQYF. DNA of the CDR3: TGTGCCAGCAGCTTTAGTCAAAGCGGCGAGCAGTACTTC. This rearrangement joins TRBV7-2 to TRBJ2-7; maybe TRBD2 (5 bases). Trimming shortened V by 3 bases and J by 6 bases, and 12 bases separated the two germline ends. The germline gives CDR1 SGHTA, CDR2 FQGNSA. CDR3 length equals 13 residues.